The sequence of this T cell receptor beta chain was determined in a study of cytomegalovirus exposure and HLA in healthy donors. General observations from the study: Later genetic work tied a missense DCLRE1C variant to beta-chain V and J trimming. Fewer N-insertions (relative to the roughly 700-donor mean) were reportedly seen in an Asian-associated ancestry cluster in a later analysis. In vitro data verified three CMV-associated chains as specific for CMV antigens.

About this clone: Its antigen is not identified.

Though nominally healthy at sampling, donors likely had unrecorded immune exposures. Researchers ran the PCR with 60 Vbeta and 13 Jbeta primers. Assay used: immunoSEQ multiplex PCR; TCRdb lists only in-frame clones, some missing. This table holds some 180,000 clones, around 83% found once. The CDR3 has 14 residues. With 6 bases removed from V and 4 bases from J, the gap between germline ends came to 13 bases. Germline values: CDR1 SGHRS, CDR2 YFSETQ. This sequence was found in a woman under 30 in good health and CMV-seronegative. This chain links TRBV5-1 with TRBJ2-2; weak D call: TRBD1 (5 bases). The sequenced sample was PBMCs. CDR3 sequence reads: CASNQGIGTGELFF. The DNA of the CDR3 is TGCGCCAGCAATCAGGGTATCGGCACCGGGGAGCTGTTTTTT.